Listed below are T cell receptor beta chains from one sample, sequenced in a study of blood T cells in healthy people across ages. TCRdb reprocessed the 5' RACE reads with MiXCR, giving one entry per CDR3 protein. This table has some 1.5 million distinct CDR3 sequences, 28% appearing once. Sample: blood. These receptors were taken from a woman in her twenties or thirties in good health. CDR3s include the opening cysteine and the closing phenylalanine or tryptophan. D genes are given only for firm matches. Expanded clones get a size class; other rows say once, few or many, or leave the size out.

j_call	clone_size	d_call	v_call	cdr3_aa	cdr3_nt
TRBJ2-7	few	-	TRBV28	CASLGGRYEQYF	TGTGCCAGTCTGGGGGGGCGGTACGAGCAGTACTTC
TRBJ1-2	-	TRBD1	TRBV7-9	CASSLVSEGAGYGYTF	TGTGCCAGCAGCTTAGTTTCGGAGGGGGCAGGCTATGGCTACACCTTC
TRBJ1-4	few	TRBD1	TRBV10-3	CAISTGVEKLFF	TGTGCCATCAGTACAGGGGTAGAAAAACTGTTTTTT
TRBJ2-7	many	-	TRBV5-5	CASTTPGQRYEQYF	TGTGCCAGCACGACCCCCGGACAGCGCTACGAGCAGTACTTC
TRBJ2-3	few	-	TRBV12-3/TRBV12-4	CASTSGLPTDTQYF	TGTGCCAGCACCTCAGGACTGCCCACAGATACGCAGTATTTT
TRBJ2-5	few	-	TRBV30	CAWSVGGETQYF	TGTGCCTGGAGTGTTGGGGGGGAGACCCAGTACTTC
TRBJ2-6	many	-	TRBV5-1	CASSLVFAGANVLTF	TGCGCCAGCAGCTTGGTGTTCGCTGGGGCCAACGTCCTGACTTTC
TRBJ2-3	many	-	TRBV5-1	CASSPAVSTDTQYF	TGCGCCAGCAGCCCAGCGGTGTCCACAGATACGCAGTATTTT
TRBJ1-1	few	TRBD1	TRBV30	CAWSRRDRANTEAFF	TGTGCCTGGAGTCGCCGGGACAGGGCGAACACTGAAGCTTTCTTT
TRBJ2-1	many	TRBD2	TRBV11-2	CASSSGTSGTAHNEQFF	TGTGCCAGCAGCTCCGGGACTAGCGGGACGGCCCACAATGAGCAGTTCTTC